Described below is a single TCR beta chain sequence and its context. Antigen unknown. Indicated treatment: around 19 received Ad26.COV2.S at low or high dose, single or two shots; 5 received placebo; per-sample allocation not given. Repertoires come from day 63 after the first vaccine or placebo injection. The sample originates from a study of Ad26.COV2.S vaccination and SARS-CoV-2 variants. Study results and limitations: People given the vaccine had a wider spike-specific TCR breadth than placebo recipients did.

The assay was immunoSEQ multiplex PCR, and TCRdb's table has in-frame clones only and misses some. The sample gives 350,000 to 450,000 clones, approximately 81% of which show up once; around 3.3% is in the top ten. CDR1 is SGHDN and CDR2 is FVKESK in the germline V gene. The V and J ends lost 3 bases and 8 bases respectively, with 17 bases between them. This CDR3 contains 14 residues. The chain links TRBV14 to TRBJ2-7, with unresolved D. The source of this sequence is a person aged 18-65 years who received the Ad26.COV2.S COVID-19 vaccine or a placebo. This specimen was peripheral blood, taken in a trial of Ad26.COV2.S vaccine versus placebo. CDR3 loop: CASSHPGRALQQYF. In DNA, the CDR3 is TGTGCCAGCAGCCACCCCGGACGGGCCCTTCAGCAGTACTTC.